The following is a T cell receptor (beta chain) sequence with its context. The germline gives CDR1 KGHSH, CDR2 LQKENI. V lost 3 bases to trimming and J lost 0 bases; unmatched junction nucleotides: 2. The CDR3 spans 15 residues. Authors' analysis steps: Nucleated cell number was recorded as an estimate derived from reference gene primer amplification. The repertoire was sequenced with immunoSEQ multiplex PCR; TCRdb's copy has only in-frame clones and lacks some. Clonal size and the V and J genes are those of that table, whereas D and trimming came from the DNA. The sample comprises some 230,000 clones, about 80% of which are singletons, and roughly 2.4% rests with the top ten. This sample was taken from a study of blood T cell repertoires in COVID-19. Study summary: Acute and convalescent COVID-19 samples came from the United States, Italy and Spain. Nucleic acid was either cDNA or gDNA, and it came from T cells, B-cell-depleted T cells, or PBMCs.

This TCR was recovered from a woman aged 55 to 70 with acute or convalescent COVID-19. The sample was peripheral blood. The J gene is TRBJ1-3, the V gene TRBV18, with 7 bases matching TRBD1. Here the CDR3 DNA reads TGTGCCAGCTCACCGGGGACAGACTCTGGAAACACCATATATTTT. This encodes CASSPGTDSGNTIYF.